This TCR beta chain was recorded in a study of blood T cell repertoires in COVID-19. Study context: The origin of the acute and convalescent COVID-19 samples was the United States, Italy and Spain.

The data were produced by immunoSEQ multiplex PCR, yet TCRdb's version contains in-frame clones alone and is incomplete. The data hold roughly 120,000 clones, with 86% observed a single time. Germline CDR1 MRHNA, CDR2 SNTAGT. J was trimmed by 0 bases and V by 3 bases; bases with no gene match: 5. The length of the CDR3 is 16 residues. J is TRBJ2-1 and V is TRBV6-4, with TRBD2 matching 7 bases. The TCR originated in a man aged 70 or older who had recovered from COVID-19. The sequenced sample was peripheral blood. Here the CDR3 DNA reads TGTGCCAGCAGTGAGGTGGGACTACCCTCCTACAATGAGCAGTTCTTC. It is translated as CASSEVGLPSYNEQFF.